These 27 T cell receptor beta chains were all obtained from the same sample, sequenced in a study of identical twins' blood T cells. TCRdb re-called the 5' RACE reads with MiXCR, one entry per CDR3 protein. The top ten hold about 6.1% of the sample, which has roughly 340,000 distinct CDR3 sequences, 28% seen once. The specimen sequenced was PBMCs. The origin of the receptors is a woman between 18 and 50 years old in good health.

V usage is TRBV25-1 and J usage is TRBJ1-2; D gene uncertain. Trimming pared 1 base from V and 7 bases from J, leaving 19 bases between. Germline V gene sequence: CDR1 MGHDK, CDR2 SYGVNS. The CDR3 is 16 residues long. The CDR3 here is CASSESPGLEICGYTF. CDR3 sequence (DNA): TGTGCCAGCAGTGAATCCCCTGGACTGGAAATCTGTGGCTACACCTTC.

V and J are TRBV5-1 and TRBJ1-2, with D possibly TRBD1 on 5 matching bases. V was pared by 4 bases and J by 2 bases, with 21 bases between. Looked up from germline, CDR1 is SGHRS and CDR2 is YFSETQ. The CDR3 sequence is 17 residues long. The chain's CDR3 is CASSNEDNRKGNYGYTF. The CDR3, as DNA: TGCGCCAGCAGCAACGAGGACAATCGTAAGGGGAACTATGGCTACACCTTC. Drawing the rest from reference TRBV5-1 and TRBJ1-2, the complete variable domain is KAGVTQTPRYLIKTRGQQVTLSCSPISGHRSVSWYQQTPGQGLQFLFEYFSETQRNKGNFPGRFSGRQFSNSRSEMNVSTLELGDSALYLCASSNEDNRKGNYGYTFGSGTRLTVV.

The chain uses TRBV5-5 and TRBJ2-5; 7 nucleotides match TRBD1. This CDR3 is 14 amino acids long. Germline CDR1 is SGHKS and CDR2 is YYEKEE (reference sequence). The ends lost 4 bases at V and 0 bases at J; junction bases unmatched: 3. The CDR3 DNA is TGTGCCAGCAGCCTGGGACAGTACCAAGAGACCCAGTACTTC. Translating it yields CASSLGQYQETQYF.

A few counts support this clonotype. This chain links TRBV29-1 with TRBJ2-1; TRBD1 is a possible D gene (5 bases). The CDR3 sequence is 14 residues long. V lost 1 base and J lost 7, with 14 bases in between. Germline CDR1 is SQVTM and CDR2 is ANQGSEA. The CDR3 reads CSVEGGMLGNEQFF. For the CDR3, the DNA is TGCAGCGTTGAAGGGGGCATGTTAGGGAATGAGCAGTTCTTC.

This clonotype has only a few counts. The chain uses TRBV5-6 and TRBJ2-1, with D maybe TRBD2 (5 bases). The CDR3 covers 15 residues. V was cut by 3 bases and J by 8 bases, with 18 bases left in between. The germline CDR1 and CDR2 sequences are SGHDT and YYEEEE. The CDR3 nucleotides are TGTGCCAGCAGCTCTGCTGGACTGTATTACCATGAGCAGTTCTTC. Its protein is CASSSAGLYYHEQFF.

This clonotype was seen ten or more times. The rearrangement joins TRBV20-1 to TRBJ1-1, with D uncertain. This CDR3 region has 13 residues. Per germline, CDR1 DFQATT and CDR2 SNEGSKA (reference sequence). V shed 6 bases and J shed 1 base, with 12 bases lying between them. The CDR3 region is CSAKVDPNTEAFF. In DNA form, the CDR3 reads TGCAGTGCAAAGGTCGACCCGAACACTGAAGCTTTCTTT.

The chain is built from TRBV9 and TRBJ1-6; D call uncertain. The CDR3 loop spans 15 amino acids. V was trimmed by 0 bases and J by 2 bases, leaving 6 bases between them. The V gene's germline CDR1 is SGDLS and CDR2 YYNGEE. CDR3 sequence reads: CASSVGRAYNSPLHF. As DNA, the CDR3 is TGTGCCAGCAGCGTAGGAAGGGCCTATAATTCACCCCTCCACTTT.

This clonotype was observed a few times. V gene TRBV6-6 combines with J gene TRBJ2-5, with TRBD2 identical over 7 bases. V shed 6 bases and J 2 bases; nucleotides not matched to a gene: 9. The CDR3 has 15 amino acids. Germline-derived CDR1 and CDR2 are MNHNY and SVGAGI (reference sequence). The CDR3 loop is CASSTGTMWQETQYF. For the CDR3, the DNA is TGTGCCAGCAGCACCGGGACTATGTGGCAAGAGACCCAGTACTTC.

The chain employs TRBV6-5 and TRBJ1-2; the D is unclear. V gave up 0 bases and J gave up 2 bases, with 13 bases separating them. CDR3 length: 16 residues. Germline V gene sequence: CDR1 MNHEY, CDR2 SVGAGI. CDR3 loop: CASSYSLGSMNYGYTF. CDR3 bases: TGTGCCAGCAGTTACTCGCTCGGCAGTATGAACTATGGCTACACCTTC.

The CDR3 DNA reads as TGTGCCAGCAGCGCCCGGACTCACACAGATACGCAGTATTTT. Residues: CASSARTHTDTQYF. The V gene is TRBV9, the J gene TRBJ2-3; tentatively, D is TRBD2 (5 bases). The CDR3 sequence is 14 residues long. With 3 bases removed from V and 2 bases from J, the gap between germline ends came to 10 bases. Looked up from germline, CDR1 is SGDLS and CDR2 is YYNGEE.

The sample holds a few counts of this clonotype. The rearrangement links TRBV7-8 to TRBJ1-4; possibly TRBD1 for D (5 bases). The CDR3 contains 15 residues. V was clipped by 8 bases and J by 3 bases, with 16 bases between them. Germline V gene sequence: CDR1 SGHVS, CDR2 FQNEAQ. In DNA form, the CDR3 reads TGTGCCAGCGGGGGATGGTTGTCGGCTAATGAAAAACTGTTTTTT. It translates to CASGGWLSANEKLFF. The entire variable domain, with the rest obtained from reference TRBV7-8 and TRBJ1-4, is as follows: GAGVSQSPRYKVAKRGQDVALRCDPISGHVSLFWYQQALGQGPEFLTYFQNEAQLDKSGLPSDRFFAERPEGSVSTLKIQRTQQEDSAVYLCASGGWLSANEKLFFGSGTQLSVL.

A few counts support this clonotype. This rearrangement joins TRBV20-1 to TRBJ2-3; 11 nucleotides align to TRBD2. CDR3 length: 14 residues. Germline values: CDR1 DFQATT, CDR2 SNEGSKA (reference sequence). J lost 5 bases, V lost 4 bases, and 5 bases had no gene match. CDR3 bases: TGCAGTGCTATCCTAGCGGGGGGCCTAGATACGCAGTATTTT. The encoded protein is CSAILAGGLDTQYF.

This clonotype turned up a few times. The chain carries TRBV5-1 and TRBJ2-1, with 12 bases that match TRBD2. The J segment lost 5 bases and the V segment lost 7 bases, leaving 4 bases of the junction unmatched. CDR1 is SGHRS and CDR2 is YFSETQ in the germline V gene. CDR3 length: 14 residues. The CDR3 DNA is TGCGCCAGCGAGACTAGCGGGGGAAACAATGAGCAGTTCTTC. Protein product: CASETSGGNNEQFF.

This clonotype was seen more than once but under ten times. A much larger clone sits a single nucleotide away, making a read error possible. The V and J genes are TRBV2 and TRBJ2-7; no definite D call. CDR3 size: 13 residues. Germline CDR1 and CDR2: SNHLY and FYNNEI. V lost 8 bases to trimming and J lost 3 bases, with 14 bases between them. Here the CDR3 reads CASAIADSYEQYF. The CDR3 nucleotides read TGTGCCAGCGCCATTGCCGATAGCTACGAGCAGTACTTC.

This clonotype was seen a handful of times. This sequence joins TRBV12-3 or TRBV12-4 and TRBJ1-1; 9 nucleotides agree with TRBD1. CDR3 size: 13 residues. With V trimmed by 6 bases and J by 8 bases, 7 bases remained unmatched. Here the CDR3 reads CASSRRQGDEAFF. The CDR3 region has the DNA TGTGCCAGCAGCAGAAGACAGGGGGACGAAGCTTTCTTT.

This clonotype was observed at least ten times. This chain joins TRBV27 and TRBJ1-2; D perhaps matches TRBD1 (6 bases). The length of the CDR3 is 15 residues. Germline-derived CDR1 and CDR2 are MNHEY and SMNVEV (reference sequence). Trimming pared 3 bases from V and 6 bases from J, leaving 17 bases between. CDR3 region: CASSFMAGDADGYTF. The CDR3 nucleotides read TGTGCCAGCAGTTTTATGGCAGGGGATGCGGATGGCTACACCTTC.

This chain joins TRBV5-1 and TRBJ2-3; TRBD1 or TRBD2 may be the D gene (5 bases each). V lost 0 bases to trimming and J lost 0 bases, with 5 bases between them. CDR1 is SGHRS, CDR2 YFSETQ, per germline. This CDR3 is 14 amino acids long. The chain's CDR3 is CASSLGDSTDTQYF. Here the CDR3 DNA reads TGCGCCAGCAGCTTGGGGGACAGCACAGATACGCAGTATTTT. The full variable domain, its missing parts supplied by reference TRBV5-1 and TRBJ2-3, is KAGVTQTPRYLIKTRGQQVTLSCSPISGHRSVSWYQQTPGQGLQFLFEYFSETQRNKGNFPGRFSGRQFSNSRSEMNVSTLELGDSALYLCASSLGDSTDTQYFGPGTRLTVL.

To note about this clonotype: In this CDR3 the conserved last residue, phenylalanine or tryptophan, is missing, so a read error is likely. This chain joins TRBV20-1 and TRBJ1-1, with 8 nucleotides matching TRBD1. In germline, CDR1 is DFQATT, CDR2 SNEGSKA (reference sequence). The V segment lost 0 bases and the J segment 11 bases; nucleotides outside the gene matches: 11. The CDR3 is 14 amino acids. CDR3 coding DNA: TGCAGTGCTAGAGATCGAGCAGGGGGCGATGGGGCTTTCTCT. Amino acids: CSARDRAGGDGAFS.

The chain joins TRBV6-5 to TRBJ1-1, with a tentative D call TRBD1 (6 bases). The germline V gene has CDR1 MNHEY and CDR2 SVGAGI. With 2 bases removed from V and 1 base from J, the gap between germline ends came to 14 bases. This CDR3 has 16 amino acids. The DNA for the CDR3 is TGTGCCAGCAGTTACGGCAGGGGCCCCCCGAACACTGAAGCTTTCTTT. Translating gives CASSYGRGPPNTEAFF.

The chain links TRBV12-3 or TRBV12-4 to TRBJ2-1; maybe TRBD2 (6 bases). V shed 4 bases and J shed 12 bases, with 13 bases lying between them. The CDR3 is 12 residues long. The CDR3: CASSYFGGMQFF. In DNA form, the CDR3 reads TGTGCCAGCAGTTACTTCGGGGGAATGCAGTTCTTC.

This clonotype has just a few counts. This rearrangement joins TRBV20-1 to TRBJ1-1, with D perhaps TRBD1 (6 bases). The CDR3 covers 14 residues. Trimming pared 0 bases from V and 0 bases from J, leaving 8 bases between. Germline-derived CDR1 and CDR2 are DFQATT and SNEGSKA (reference sequence). The CDR3 DNA reads as TGCAGTGCTAGAGATCAGGGGTTGAACACTGAAGCTTTCTTT. This codes for CSARDQGLNTEAFF.

At least ten counts were recorded for this clonotype. The V and J genes are TRBV6-1 and TRBJ1-1; D unclear. Germline loops: CDR1 MNHNS, CDR2 SASEGT. Trimming left V 3 bases short and J 3 bases short, with 8 bases between. CDR3 length equals 13 residues. CDR3 region: CASSDDRDTEAFF. As DNA, the CDR3 is TGTGCCAGCAGTGATGATAGGGACACTGAAGCTTTCTTT.

In DNA, the CDR3 is TGTGCCAGCAGCTTAGATCGGGGACAGGGCTACGAGCAGTACTTC. It encodes CASSLDRGQGYEQYF. The chain recombines TRBV11-3 with TRBJ2-7; TRBD1 matches at 9 bases. V shed 0 bases and J 3 bases; nucleotides not matched to a gene: 3. This CDR3 is built from 15 residues. The V gene's germline CDR1 is SGHNT and CDR2 YENEEA.

The chain recombines TRBV20-1 with TRBJ1-3; TRBD1 is a possible D gene (6 bases). This CDR3 comprises 16 residues. V was cut by 7 bases and J by 1 base, with 20 bases left in between. CDR1 and CDR2 (germline): DFQATT, SNEGSKA (reference sequence). This chain's CDR3 is CSVIDSDRPSGNTIYF. The CDR3 DNA is TGCAGTGTTATTGATTCGGACAGACCTTCTGGAAACACCATATATTTT.

This clonotype was counted a few times. The chain carries TRBV20-1 and TRBJ2-7; a weak D match, TRBD2 (5 bases). Germline values: CDR1 DFQATT, CDR2 SNEGSKA (reference sequence). V gave up 3 bases and J gave up 5 bases, with 14 bases separating them. This CDR3 comprises 13 residues. CDR3 in DNA: TGCAGTGCTAGTAGAGGGTTCGAAAACGAGCAGTACTTC. As protein: CSASRGFENEQYF.

The chain couples TRBV7-9 to TRBJ2-7, with a tentative D call TRBD1 (5 bases). The ends were cut back, 5 bases at V and 2 bases at J, with 7 bases in the middle. Germline CDR1 and CDR2: SEHNR and FQNEAQ (reference sequence). CDR3 size: 12 residues. The CDR3 reads CASSQQAYEQYF. The DNA of the CDR3 is TGTGCCAGCAGCCAACAGGCCTACGAGCAGTACTTC.

The J gene is TRBJ2-2, the V gene TRBV5-1; 7 bases align to TRBD1. From germline, CDR1 is SGHRS and CDR2 YFSETQ. After removal of 3 bases from V and 4 bases from J, the junction contained 6 bases not matched to a gene. The CDR3 totals 15 residues. For the CDR3, the DNA is TGCGCCAGCAGCTCCCTGTCAGGGGGCACCGGGGAGCTGTTTTTT. It translates to CASSSLSGGTGELFF.